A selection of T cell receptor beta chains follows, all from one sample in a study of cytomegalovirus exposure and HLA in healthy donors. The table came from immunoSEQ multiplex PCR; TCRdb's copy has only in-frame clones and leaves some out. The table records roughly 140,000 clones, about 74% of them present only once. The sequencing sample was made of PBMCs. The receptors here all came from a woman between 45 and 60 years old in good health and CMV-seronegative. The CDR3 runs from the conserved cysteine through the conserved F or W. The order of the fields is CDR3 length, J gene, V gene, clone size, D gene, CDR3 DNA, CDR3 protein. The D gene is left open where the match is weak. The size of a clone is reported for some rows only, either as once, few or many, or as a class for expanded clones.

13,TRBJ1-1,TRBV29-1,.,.,TGCAGCGTTGCCCAGGGGCTGAACACTGAAGCTTTCTTT,CSVAQGLNTEAFF
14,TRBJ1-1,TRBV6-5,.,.,TGTGCCAGCAGTGAAAACAGGGCTTACACTGAAGCTTTCTTT,CASSENRAYTEAFF
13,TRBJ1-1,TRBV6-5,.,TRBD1,TGTGCCAGCACCACAGGGGGTAACACTGAAGCTTTCTTT,CASTTGGNTEAFF
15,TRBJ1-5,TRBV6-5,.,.,TGTGCCAGCAGACCCTACGGGGGGCCCAATCAGCCCCAGCATTTT,CASRPYGGPNQPQHF
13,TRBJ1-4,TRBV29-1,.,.,TGCAGCGCATACCTGGGCACTAATGAAAAACTGTTTTTT,CSAYLGTNEKLFF
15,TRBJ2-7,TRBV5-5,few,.,TGTGCCAGCAGCCGGACAACCCCCGGACCCTACGAGCAGTACTTC,CASSRTTPGPYEQYF
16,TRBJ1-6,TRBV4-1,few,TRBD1,TGCGCCAGCAGCCTCCGTACAGGGGTCTATAATTCACCCCTCCACTTT,CASSLRTGVYNSPLHF
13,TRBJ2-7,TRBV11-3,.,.,TGTGCCAGCAGCTTAGGTCCAGGGCGTGAGCAGTACTTC,CASSLGPGREQYF
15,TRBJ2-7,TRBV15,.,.,TGTGCCACCAGCAGAGAAGGAGGGGAGGCTTACGAGCAGTACTTC,CATSREGGEAYEQYF
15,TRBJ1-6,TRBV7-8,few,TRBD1,TGTGCCAGCAGCGCTACCGGACAGGGTAATTCACCCCTCCACTTT,CASSATGQGNSPLHF
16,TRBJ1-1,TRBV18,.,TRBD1,TGTGCCAGCTCACCAATGGGGACAGGGTCGAGGACTGAAGCTTTCTTT,CASSPMGTGSRTEAFF
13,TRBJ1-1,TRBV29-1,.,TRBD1,TGCAGCGCCTCGACAGGGCCGAACACTGAAGCTTTCTTT,CSASTGPNTEAFF
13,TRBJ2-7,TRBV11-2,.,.,TGTGCCAGCAGCTTACCGAGCCCCTACGAGCAGTACTTC,CASSLPSPYEQYF
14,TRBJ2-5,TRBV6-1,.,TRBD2,TGTGCCAGCAGTTTCTGGACTAGCGAAGAGACCCAGTACTTC,CASSFWTSEETQYF
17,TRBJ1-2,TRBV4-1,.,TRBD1,TGCGCCAGCAGCCAATACCGCGACAGGGCTACGAACTATGGCTACACCTTC,CASSQYRDRATNYGYTF
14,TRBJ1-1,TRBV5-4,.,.,TGTGCCAGCAGCTTGGACGTACAGGGCACTGAAGCTTTCTTT,CASSLDVQGTEAFF
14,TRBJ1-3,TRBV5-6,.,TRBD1,TGTGCCAGCAGGGGACAGGGGGGAGGAAACACCATATATTTT,CASRGQGGGNTIYF